The 23 T cell receptor beta chains reported below all come from one sample, sequenced in a study of T cell changes during pregnancy in multiple sclerosis. Libraries were prepared by immunoSEQ multiplex PCR; TCRdb keeps only in-frame clonotypes and omits some of them. This table has fewer than 85,000 clones, around 93% appearing once. The specimen was peripheral blood, collected in the third trimester of pregnancy. Source of these receptors: a female donor with multiple sclerosis, enrolled in a pregnancy study.

V is TRBV7-3 and J is TRBJ2-1, with 12 nucleotides matching TRBD2. V lost 6 bases, J lost 7 bases, and 7 bases stayed unmatched. The CDR3 sequence is 15 residues long. CDR1 is SGHTA and CDR2 is FQGTGA in the germline V gene. CDR3 DNA sequence: TGTGCCAGCAGTCCTACTAGCGGGGGGTCAAATGAGCAGTTCTTC. The encoded protein is CASSPTSGGSNEQFF.

The chain uses TRBV19 and TRBJ2-2; D possibly corresponds to TRBD2 (7 bases). CDR1 is LNHDA, CDR2 SQIVND, per germline (reference sequence). This CDR3 contains 18 residues. V gave up 3 bases and J gave up 0 bases, with 17 bases separating them. The CDR3 DNA is TGTGCCAGTAGTATTTATCGTCGGGGGGCAGCGAACACCGGGGAGCTGTTTTTT. It encodes CASSIYRRGAANTGELFF.

The rearrangement joins TRBV29-1 to TRBJ1-3; tentative D call: TRBD1 (5 bases). CDR1 is SQVTM and CDR2 is ANQGSEA in the germline V gene. Trimming pared 4 bases from V and 8 bases from J, leaving 9 bases between. The CDR3 sequence is 11 residues long. The CDR3 DNA follows: TGCAGCGTTGTTCGGGGGGACACCATATATTTT. It codes for CSVVRGDTIYF.

The chain recombines TRBV13 with TRBJ1-3, with TRBD1 as a possible D gene (5 bases). V was clipped by 2 bases and J by 7 bases, with 9 bases between them. The CDR3 consists of 13 residues. Germline loops: CDR1 PRHDT, CDR2 FYEKMQ (reference sequence). The CDR3 nucleotides are TGTGCCAGCAGCTTACTCAGGGCCAACACCATATATTTT. It is translated as CASSLLRANTIYF.

The genes are TRBV7-2 and TRBJ2-1, with 15 bases lining up with TRBD2. Losses at the gene ends were 5 bases for V and 2 bases for J; bases not matched to a gene: 10. Germline-derived CDR1 and CDR2 are SGHTA and FQGNSA. The CDR3 runs 19 residues. CDR3 DNA sequence: TGTGCCAGCAGCACAAGGACTAGCGGGGGGGTAAAAACCTACAATGAGCAGTTCTTC. This translates into CASSTRTSGGVKTYNEQFF.

This clone was picked up one time. The gene calls are TRBV18 and TRBJ1-4, with 9 bases identical to TRBD1. V was pared by 5 bases and J by 5 bases, with 3 bases of the junction left unmatched. This CDR3 region has 14 residues. Germline lookup yields CDR1 KGHSH and CDR2 LQKENI. The CDR3, as DNA: TGTGCCAGCTCAACGGGACAGGGAAATGAAAAACTGTTTTTT. This sequence encodes CASSTGQGNEKLFF. Variable domain in full (rest from reference TRBV18 and TRBJ1-4): NAGVMQNPRHLVRRRGQEARLRCSPMKGHSHVYWYRQLPEEGLKFMVYLQKENIIDESGMPKERFSAEFPKEGPSILRIQQVVRGDSAAYFCASSTGQGNEKLFFGSGTQLSVL.

This clone was recorded only once. V and J are TRBV7-9 and TRBJ2-5; a possible D gene is TRBD2 (6 bases). Germline values: CDR1 SEHNR, CDR2 FQNEAQ (reference sequence). V lost 1 base, J lost 5 bases, and 11 bases lay in between. This CDR3 is 14 amino acids long. CDR3 amino acids: CASSLGGAGETQYF. The CDR3, as DNA: TGTGCCAGCAGCTTAGGGGGTGCGGGGGAGACCCAGTACTTC.

This clone has a single count. The rearrangement joins TRBV6-5 to TRBJ2-7; D ambiguous. V dropped 2 bases and J dropped 2 bases, with 4 bases sitting between them. Looked up from germline, CDR1 is MNHEY and CDR2 is SVGAGI. CDR3 length equals 12 residues. CDR3 residues: CASSYGPYEQYF. The CDR3 DNA follows: TGTGCCAGCAGTTACGGGCCCTACGAGCAGTACTTC.

The genes are TRBV4-1 and TRBJ1-4, with D hard to call. This CDR3 has 12 amino acids. Germline values: CDR1 MGHRA, CDR2 YSYEKL. Trimming removed 4 bases from V and 11 bases from J, with 11 bases in between. CDR3 loop: CASSPLGGKLFF. The CDR3, as DNA: TGCGCCAGCAGCCCATTAGGAGGGAAACTGTTTTTT.

The V gene is TRBV30, the J gene TRBJ2-6, with TRBD1 matching over 7 bases. The CDR3 loop spans 16 amino acids. CDR1 and CDR2 (germline): GTSNPN, SVGIG (reference sequence). V lost 4 bases and J lost 0; bases outside the gene matches: 6. CDR3 region: CAWTRGHSSGANVLTF. DNA of the CDR3: TGTGCCTGGACGAGGGGGCACTCCTCTGGGGCCAACGTCCTGACTTTC. Full variable domain (rest looked up from reference TRBV30 and TRBJ2-6): SQTIHQWPATLVQPVGSPLSLECTVEGTSNPNLYWYRQAAGRGLQLLFYSVGIGQISSEVPQNLSASRPQDRQFILSSKKLLLSDSGFYLCAWTRGHSSGANVLTFGAGSRLTVL.

The chain has TRBV6-1 and TRBJ1-5; 7 bases align to TRBD1. The CDR3 length is 14 residues. Germline trimming cut 8 bases from V and 2 bases from J; bases unmatched to any gene: 6. CDR1 and CDR2 (germline): MNHNS, SASEGT. In DNA form, the CDR3 reads TGTGCCAGCCTCCTGGGGACAGGCAATCAGCCCCAGCATTTT. This encodes CASLLGTGNQPQHF.

This clone was recorded only once. V gene TRBV19 combines with J gene TRBJ1-1; tentative D call: TRBD1 (6 bases). Trimming pared 5 bases from V and 1 base from J, leaving 11 bases between. The CDR3 covers 14 residues. Germline lookup yields CDR1 LNHDA and CDR2 SQIVND (reference sequence). As DNA, the CDR3 is TGTGCCAGTAGTTACCAGGGGTGGAACACTGAAGCTTTCTTT. Protein sequence: CASSYQGWNTEAFF.

The chain is built from TRBV6-6 and TRBJ1-1; TRBD1 aligns across 7 bases. The CDR3 loop spans 15 amino acids. Unmatched junction bases numbered 9, after V lost 5 bases and J lost 3 bases. CDR1 and CDR2 from the germline V gene are MNHNY and SVGAGI (reference sequence). The CDR3 DNA reads TGTGCCAGCAGTAACCGACAGGGAAGGTACACTGAAGCTTTCTTT. As protein: CASSNRQGRYTEAFF.

The DNA of the CDR3 is TGTGCCAGCAGCCAAGGGCCCACTAGCGGGGGTACTAGCACAGATACGCAGTATTTT. Protein product: CASSQGPTSGGTSTDTQYF. The gene calls are TRBV14 and TRBJ2-3; 11 bases map to TRBD2. V gave up 1 base and J gave up 0 bases; unmatched junction bases: 9. Germline V gene lookup returns CDR1 SGHDN and CDR2 FVKESK. This CDR3 is built from 19 residues.

The V gene is TRBV27, the J gene TRBJ2-2; the D gene is possibly TRBD2 (6 bases). The germline V and J ends were trimmed by 3 bases and 7 bases, with 15 bases remaining between them. Germline V gives CDR1 MNHEY, CDR2 SMNVEV (reference sequence). The CDR3 totals 15 residues. Here the CDR3 reads CASSFSAGPGGELFF. The CDR3 DNA reads as TGTGCCAGCAGTTTCTCGGCGGGGCCTGGCGGGGAGCTGTTTTTT.

The V call is TRBV4-1, the J call TRBJ1-5, with D hard to call. Trimming removed 1 base from V and 4 bases from J, with 5 bases in between. Germline-derived CDR1 and CDR2 are MGHRA and YSYEKL. The CDR3 is made up of 13 amino acids. For the CDR3, the DNA is TGCGCCAGCAGCCAAGGCAGGAATCAGCCCCAGCATTTT. Amino acid sequence: CASSQGRNQPQHF.

V is TRBV9 and J is TRBJ2-3; no clear D gene. Germline V gene data show CDR1 as SGDLS and CDR2 as YYNGEE. The CDR3 is 14 amino acids. V was cut by 0 bases and J by 0 bases, with 5 bases left in between. The CDR3 sequence: CASSVGVSTDTQYF. CDR3 sequence (DNA): TGTGCCAGCAGCGTAGGAGTTAGCACAGATACGCAGTATTTT.

The chain carries TRBV5-6 and TRBJ2-7; no firm D call. Germline V lookup: CDR1 SGHDT, CDR2 YYEEEE. Trimming left V 1 base short and J 3 bases short, with 5 bases between. This CDR3 has 12 residues. The CDR3 is CASSLLSYEQYF. The CDR3 DNA is TGTGCCAGCAGCTTGCTAAGCTACGAGCAGTACTTC.

This chain joins TRBV18 and TRBJ2-3, with 7 bases lining up with TRBD1. V shed 1 base, J shed 2 bases, and the junction held 15 bases outside the gene matches. The CDR3 totals 19 residues. CDR1 and CDR2 from the germline V gene are KGHSH and LQKENI. CDR3 nucleotide sequence: TGTGCCAGCTCACCACTACCCCAGACAGGGCATGTAGACACAGATACGCAGTATTTT. This gives the protein CASSPLPQTGHVDTDTQYF. The full variable domain, in which reference TRBV18 and TRBJ2-3 provide the parts outside the CDR3, is NAGVMQNPRHLVRRRGQEARLRCSPMKGHSHVYWYRQLPEEGLKFMVYLQKENIIDESGMPKERFSAEFPKEGPSILRIQQVVRGDSAAYFCASSPLPQTGHVDTDTQYFGPGTRLTVL.

This chain joins TRBV6-5 and TRBJ1-1; 7 nucleotides agree with TRBD1. V lost 5 bases and J lost 1; bases outside the gene matches: 4. Germline values: CDR1 MNHEY, CDR2 SVGAGI. This CDR3 is 14 amino acids long. CDR3 DNA: TGTGCCAGCAGTACCAGACAGGGGAACACTGAAGCTTTCTTT. The encoded protein is CASSTRQGNTEAFF.

This chain links TRBV19 with TRBJ1-1; D remains unclear. Looked up from germline, CDR1 is LNHDA and CDR2 is SQIVND (reference sequence). The CDR3 extends over 12 amino acids. The CDR3 DNA reads as TGTGCTTCGGGTAGGTTGAACACTGAAGCTTTCTTT. Translation: CASGRLNTEAFF.

The rearrangement links TRBV6-4 to TRBJ2-3, with 9 positions matching TRBD1. The length of the CDR3 is 16 residues. Germline trimming cut 3 bases from V and 7 bases from J; bases unmatched to any gene: 11. Germline V lookup: CDR1 MRHNA, CDR2 SNTAGT. CDR3 loop: CASSEEAGQGGNTQYF. The CDR3 DNA is TGTGCCAGCAGTGAAGAGGCGGGACAGGGTGGAAATACGCAGTATTTT.

This chain uses TRBV4-2 with TRBJ1-2; 10 nucleotides line up with TRBD1. V gave up 1 base and J gave up 0 bases; unmatched junction bases: 2. This CDR3 has 16 amino acids. Germline V gives CDR1 LGHNA, CDR2 YNFKEQ. The CDR3 DNA reads as TGTGCCAGCAGCCAAGTTGGGACAGGGGCTAACTATGGCTACACCTTC. This sequence encodes CASSQVGTGANYGYTF.